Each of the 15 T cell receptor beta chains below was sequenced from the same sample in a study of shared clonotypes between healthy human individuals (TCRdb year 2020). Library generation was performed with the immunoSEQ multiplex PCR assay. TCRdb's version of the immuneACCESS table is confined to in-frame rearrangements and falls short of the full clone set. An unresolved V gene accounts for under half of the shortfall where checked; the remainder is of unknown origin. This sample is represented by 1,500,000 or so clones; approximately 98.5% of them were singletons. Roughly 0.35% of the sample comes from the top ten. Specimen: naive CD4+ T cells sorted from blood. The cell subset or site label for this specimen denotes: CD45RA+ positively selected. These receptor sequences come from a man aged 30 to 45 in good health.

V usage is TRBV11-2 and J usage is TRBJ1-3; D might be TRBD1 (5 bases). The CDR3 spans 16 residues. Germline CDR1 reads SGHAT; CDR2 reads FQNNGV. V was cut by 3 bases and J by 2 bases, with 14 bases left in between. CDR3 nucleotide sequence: TGTGCCAGCAGCTTCACCGTTTCGGGGGCTGGAAACACCATATATTTT. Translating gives CASSFTVSGAGNTIYF.

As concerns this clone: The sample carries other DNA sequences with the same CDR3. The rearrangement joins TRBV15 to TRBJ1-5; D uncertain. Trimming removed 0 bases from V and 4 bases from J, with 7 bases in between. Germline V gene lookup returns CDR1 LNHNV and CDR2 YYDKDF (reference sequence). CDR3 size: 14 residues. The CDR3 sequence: CATSRDRVNQPQHF. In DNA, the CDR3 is TGTGCCACCAGCAGAGACCGAGTAAATCAGCCCCAGCATTTT.

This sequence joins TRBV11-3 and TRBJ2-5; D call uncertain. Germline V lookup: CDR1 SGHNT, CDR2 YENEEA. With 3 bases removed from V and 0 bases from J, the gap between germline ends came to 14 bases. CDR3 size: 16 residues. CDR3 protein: CASSLGLTGDQETQYF. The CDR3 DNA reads TGTGCCAGCAGCTTGGGATTAACTGGGGACCAAGAGACCCAGTACTTC.

This CDR3 is CASSPGTGVFDEQFF. The CDR3 DNA is TGTGCCAGCTCACCAGGGACAGGGGTTTTTGATGAGCAGTTCTTC. J is TRBJ2-1 and V is TRBV18; 10 bases are shared with TRBD1. This CDR3 region has 15 residues. The germline V gene encodes CDR1 KGHSH and CDR2 LQKENI. Trimming took 2 bases from V and 8 from J; bases not matched to a gene: 6. Based on the CDR3 plus reference TRBV18 and TRBJ2-1, the full variable domain is NAGVMQNPRHLVRRRGQEARLRCSPMKGHSHVYWYRQLPEEGLKFMVYLQKENIIDESGMPKERFSAEFPKEGPSILRIQQVVRGDSAAYFCASSPGTGVFDEQFFGPGTRLTVL.

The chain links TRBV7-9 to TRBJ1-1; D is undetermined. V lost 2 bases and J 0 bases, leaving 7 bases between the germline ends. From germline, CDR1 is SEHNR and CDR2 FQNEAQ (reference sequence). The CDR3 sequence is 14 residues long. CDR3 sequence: CASSLMSVNTEAFF. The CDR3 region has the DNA TGTGCCAGCAGCTTAATGAGCGTGAACACTGAAGCTTTCTTT.

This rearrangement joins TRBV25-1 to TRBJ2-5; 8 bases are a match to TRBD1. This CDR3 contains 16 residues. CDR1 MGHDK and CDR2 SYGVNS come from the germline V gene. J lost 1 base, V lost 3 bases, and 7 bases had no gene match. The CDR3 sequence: CASSDRDRTSQETQYF. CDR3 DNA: TGTGCCAGCAGTGATCGGGACAGGACCTCCCAAGAGACCCAGTACTTC.

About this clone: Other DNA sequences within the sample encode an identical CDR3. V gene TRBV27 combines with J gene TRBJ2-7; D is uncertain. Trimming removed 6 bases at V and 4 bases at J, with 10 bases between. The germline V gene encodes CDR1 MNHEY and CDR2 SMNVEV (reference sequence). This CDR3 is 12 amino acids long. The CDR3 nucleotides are TGTGCCAGCAGCTCCCTTTCGTACGAGCAGTACTTC. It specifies CASSSLSYEQYF.

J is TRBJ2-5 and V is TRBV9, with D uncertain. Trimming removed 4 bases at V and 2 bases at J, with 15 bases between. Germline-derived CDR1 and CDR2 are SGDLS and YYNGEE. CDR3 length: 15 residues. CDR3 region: CASSTRTDSQETQYF. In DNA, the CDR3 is TGTGCCAGCAGCACCCGGACGGATAGTCAAGAGACCCAGTACTTC.

Written as DNA, the CDR3 is TGTGCCAGCAGTTACTCCCAGGGTGGGGTCTACGAGCAGTACTTC. Residues: CASSYSQGGVYEQYF. The rearrangement uses TRBV6-5 and TRBJ2-7; the D gene is possibly TRBD1 (5 bases). CDR3 length: 15 residues. V lost 0 bases and J 3 bases, leaving 12 bases between the germline ends. CDR1 MNHEY and CDR2 SVGAGI come from the germline V gene.

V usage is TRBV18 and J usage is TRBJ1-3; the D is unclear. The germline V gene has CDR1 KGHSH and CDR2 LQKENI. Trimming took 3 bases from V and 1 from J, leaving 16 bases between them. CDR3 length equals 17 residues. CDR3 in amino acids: CASSPLSSHSSGNTIYF. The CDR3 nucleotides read TGTGCCAGCTCACCGTTATCCAGCCATAGTTCTGGAAACACCATATATTTT.

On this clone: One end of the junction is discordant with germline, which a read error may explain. CDR3 loop: CASSWDSGGTEAFF. The DNA of the CDR3 is TGTGCCAGCAGCTGGGACTCCGGAGGCACTGAAGCTTTCTTT. The V and J genes are TRBV5-3 and TRBJ1-1; possibly TRBD1 for D (5 bases). TRBV5-3 belongs to the ORF category, with a function that is uncertain. The CDR3 consists of 14 residues.

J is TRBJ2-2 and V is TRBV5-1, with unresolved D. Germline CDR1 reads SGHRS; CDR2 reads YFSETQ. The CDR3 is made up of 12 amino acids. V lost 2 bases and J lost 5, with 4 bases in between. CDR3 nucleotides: TGCGCCAGCAGCTTTCATACCGGGGAGCTGTTTTTT. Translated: CASSFHTGELFF.

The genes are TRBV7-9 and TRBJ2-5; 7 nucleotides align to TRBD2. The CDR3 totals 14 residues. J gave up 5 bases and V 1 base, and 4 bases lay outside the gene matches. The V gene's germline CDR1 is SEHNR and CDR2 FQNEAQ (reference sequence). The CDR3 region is CASSLVAGVETQYF. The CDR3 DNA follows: TGTGCCAGCAGCTTAGTGGCGGGGGTCGAGACCCAGTACTTC.

DNA for the CDR3: TGTGCCAGCAGAGTAGCGGGGGTACTCTACGAGCAGTACTTC. Translation: CASRVAGVLYEQYF. V gene TRBV11-2 combines with J gene TRBJ2-7; 9 positions match TRBD2. The CDR3 is made up of 14 amino acids. From germline, CDR1 is SGHAT and CDR2 FQNNGV. Trimming at V came to 6 bases and at J to 3 bases, leaving 6 bases not matched to a gene.

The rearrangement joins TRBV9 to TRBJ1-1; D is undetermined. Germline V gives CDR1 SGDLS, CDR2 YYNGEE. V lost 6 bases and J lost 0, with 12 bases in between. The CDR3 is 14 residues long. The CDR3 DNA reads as TGTGCCAGCACCTTTTCCCAAGTGAACACTGAAGCTTTCTTT. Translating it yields CASTFSQVNTEAFF.